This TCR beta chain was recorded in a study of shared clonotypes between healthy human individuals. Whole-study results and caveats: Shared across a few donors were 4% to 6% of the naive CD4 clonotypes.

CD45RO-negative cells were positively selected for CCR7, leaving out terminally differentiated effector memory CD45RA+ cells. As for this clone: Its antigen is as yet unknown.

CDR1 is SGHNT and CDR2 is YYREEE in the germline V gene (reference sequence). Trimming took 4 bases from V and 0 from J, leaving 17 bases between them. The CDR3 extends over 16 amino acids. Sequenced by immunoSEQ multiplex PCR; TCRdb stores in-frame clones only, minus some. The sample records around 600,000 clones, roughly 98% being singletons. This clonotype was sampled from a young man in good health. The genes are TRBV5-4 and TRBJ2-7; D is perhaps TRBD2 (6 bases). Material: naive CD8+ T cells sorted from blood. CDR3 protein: CASSHGADYSSYEQYF. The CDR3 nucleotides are TGTGCCAGCAGCCATGGGGCGGACTACAGCTCCTACGAGCAGTACTTC.